A selection of T cell receptor beta chains follows, all from one sample in a study of T cells in narcolepsy. TCRdb's copy holds only in-frame clones and misses some; the assay was immunoSEQ multiplex PCR. The sample has tens of thousands of clones; around 78% are singletons. Material for sequencing was CD45RA- memory CD4+ T cells from PBMCs. The origin of the receptors is a human donor with narcolepsy. CDR3s include the opening cysteine and the closing phenylalanine or tryptophan. D genes are given only for firm matches. Where a row states a size, it is once, few, many or the class of an expanded clone; other rows omit it.

.	.	TRBV11-3	TRBJ2-7	TGTGCCAGCAGCTTGGGGACGGGCCCCTACGAGCAGTACTTC	CASSLGTGPYEQYF
.	TRBD1	TRBV5-5	TRBJ1-6	TGTGCCAGCAGCTTCCGGGACAGCCATTCACCCCTCCACTTT	CASSFRDSHSPLHF
.	TRBD2	TRBV2	TRBJ2-3	TGTGCCAGCAGACCGACTAGCGGGACAGATACGCAGTATTTT	CASRPTSGTDTQYF
few	.	TRBV11-2	TRBJ1-2	TGTGCCAGCAGCTCGAGCTGGAGGGGCTCCTATGGCTACACCTTC	CASSSSWRGSYGYTF
.	TRBD1	TRBV14	TRBJ2-7	TGTGCCAGCAGCCTCCGGACAGGACCCAGCTACGAGCAGTACTTC	CASSLRTGPSYEQYF
few	TRBD2	TRBV5-6	TRBJ2-1	TGTGCCAGCAGCTTGGGGCTAGCGGGGGTGTATGAGCAGTTCTTC	CASSLGLAGVYEQFF
few	.	TRBV29-1	TRBJ1-1	TGCAGCGTTGAAGAACCCCGTGGCACTGAAGCTTTCTTT	CSVEEPRGTEAFF
.	.	TRBV30	TRBJ1-2	TGTGCCTGGAGGCGGGTGGTGGACAACTATGGCTACACCTTC	CAWRRVVDNYGYTF
.	TRBD1	TRBV9	TRBJ2-6	TGTGCCAGCAGCGTAGCCCACCGGCCCCGGGACAGGGGGGCGCTCTCTGGGGCCAACGTCCTGACTTTC	CASSVAHRPRDRGALSGANVLTF
.	.	TRBV5-1	TRBJ2-3	TGCGCCAGCAGCTACTCCGGGACACCGAGCACAGATACGCAGTATTTT	CASSYSGTPSTDTQYF
.	.	TRBV2	TRBJ1-1	TGTGCCAGCAGTGAGCGTTGGCGTACTGAAGCTTTCTTT	CASSERWRTEAFF
.	TRBD1	TRBV29-1	TRBJ1-1	TGCAGCGTTGAAGAGGGATACAGGGGCGGGGGAGCTTTCTTT	CSVEEGYRGGGAFF
.	TRBD2	TRBV6-5	TRBJ2-2	TGTGCCAGCGGGATAGCGGGGACCACCGGGGAGCTGTTTTTT	CASGIAGTTGELFF
.	.	TRBV28	TRBJ1-2	TGTGCCAGCAGTTTAATGGGGGCGGAAGGCTACACCTTC	CASSLMGAEGYTF
.	.	TRBV19	TRBJ2-1	TGTGCCAGTAGAGACCCAGGCTCCTACAATGAGCAGTTCTTC	CASRDPGSYNEQFF
few	.	TRBV4-1	TRBJ2-7	TGCGCCAGCAGCCAAGAGACGCGACTTGTCCCCCGCGAGCAGTACTTC	CASSQETRLVPREQYF
.	TRBD2	TRBV15	TRBJ2-7	TGTGCCACCAGCAGAATACGACTAGCGGGGGGGCCTCAGCAGTACTTC	CATSRIRLAGGPQQYF
.	.	TRBV5-1	TRBJ1-3	TGCGCCAGCAGCTTGGACATCCCAGGGGACCTCTCTGGAAACACCATATATTTT	CASSLDIPGDLSGNTIYF
.	TRBD2	TRBV5-4	TRBJ2-3	TGTGCCAGCAGCTCTTCTAGCGGGGCAACAGATACGCAGTATTTT	CASSSSSGATDTQYF
few	TRBD1	TRBV5-4	TRBJ2-7	TGTGCCAGCAGCTTTGGCGCAGGGGGAATTTTACTTCCGCGTGAGCAGTACTTC	CASSFGAGGILLPREQYF
.	.	TRBV15	TRBJ2-7	TGTGCCACCAGCAGAGAGGCTAGCTCACCCTACGAGCAGTACTTC	CATSREASSPYEQYF
once	.	TRBV6-5	TRBJ2-5	TGTGCCAGCAGTCCTAGGCGGGAGACCCAGTACTTC	CASSPRRETQYF
.	TRBD2	TRBV7-2	TRBJ2-5	TGTGCCAGCAGCCGGACTAGCGGGGCCCAGGGCCCCTACTTC	CASSRTSGAQGPYF
.	TRBD1	TRBV6-1	TRBJ1-5	TGTGCCAGCAGTGTAGGGGGCGGTTTCGGGAATCAGCCCCAGCATTTT	CASSVGGGFGNQPQHF
.	.	TRBV6-6	TRBJ1-2	TGTGCCAGCAGTTACTCCTCCGGGGCGGACTACACCTTC	CASSYSSGADYTF
.	TRBD1	TRBV5-1	TRBJ2-1	TGCGCCAGCAGCTTGGACCGAGGGGGCGCGTCCTACAATGAGCAGTTCTTC	CASSLDRGGASYNEQFF
.	TRBD2	TRBV6-5	TRBJ2-3	TGTGCCAGCAGTTCCACTAGCGGGGGGAGAACAGATACGCAGTATTTT	CASSSTSGGRTDTQYF
.	.	TRBV5-6	TRBJ2-5	TGTGCCAGCAGACGGGACCGCGATCGTCAGACCCAGTACTTC	CASRRDRDRQTQYF
.	TRBD2	TRBV7-9	TRBJ2-7	TGCGCCAGCAGCCGGGAGGCCTACGAGCAGTACTTC	CASSREAYEQYF
.	.	TRBV7-8	TRBJ1-4	TGTGCCAGCAGCCTTGGACAGTATGAAAAACTGTTTTTT	CASSLGQYEKLFF
.	TRBD2	TRBV7-2	TRBJ2-7	TGTGCCAGCAGCTCGGGACTAGCGGGGGCTCCGGAGCAGTACTTC	CASSSGLAGAPEQYF
.	.	TRBV14	TRBJ1-1	TGTGCCAGCAGCCATCGGACGGAGACCACTGAAGCTTTCTTT	CASSHRTETTEAFF
.	TRBD2	TRBV11-2	TRBJ2-7	TGTGCCAGCAGCCCTCCAGCCGCAGGAGCGGGGGGTAGGTCCTACGAGCAGTACTTC	CASSPPAAGAGGRSYEQYF
.	TRBD1	TRBV29-1	TRBJ2-7	TGCAGCGTTGAAAAGACCCCCGGGACAGGGGGCGAGCAGTACTTC	CSVEKTPGTGGEQYF
.	TRBD1	TRBV5-1	TRBJ1-1	TGCGCCAGCAGCCCACCGGACAGGGTGTACACTGAAGCTTTCTTT	CASSPPDRVYTEAFF
.	.	TRBV7-2	TRBJ1-4	TGTGCCAGCAGCCTACAGTTAACAACTAATGAAAAACTGTTTTTT	CASSLQLTTNEKLFF
.	.	TRBV6-1	TRBJ2-3	TGTGCCAGCAGGGGGGTTAGTCCAGATACGCAGTATTTT	CASRGVSPDTQYF
.	.	TRBV5-6	TRBJ2-5	TGTGCCAGCAGCTTGGAAGAGACCCAGTACTTC	CASSLEETQYF
.	.	TRBV11-1	TRBJ2-7	TGTGCCAGCAGCTTATCGCGACTAGATTGGCAGTACTTC	CASSLSRLDWQYF
.	.	TRBV4-1	TRBJ1-5	TGCGCCAGCAGCCAAGAATGGGCACGTGGCTCGGCGAGCAATCAGCCCCAGCATTTT	CASSQEWARGSASNQPQHF
.	.	TRBV5-1	TRBJ2-2	TGCGCCAGCGGGTGGGGTACGGACACCGGGGAGCTGTTTTTT	CASGWGTDTGELFF
once	TRBD2	TRBV5-5	TRBJ2-7	TGTGCCAGCAGCTTGGGCCCCCAGCGGGGGAGCTCCTACGAGCAGTACTTC	CASSLGPQRGSSYEQYF
.	TRBD1	TRBV15	TRBJ2-7	TGTGCCACCAGCAGAGTGGGAACAGGGGGATACGAGCAGTACTTC	CATSRVGTGGYEQYF
few	TRBD1	TRBV4-2	TRBJ1-2	TGTGCCAGCAGCCTCGGACAGGGGGGTAACTATGGCTACACCTTC	CASSLGQGGNYGYTF
.	.	TRBV7-9	TRBJ1-2	TGTGCCAGCAGCTTAGCGCTGAGGGTGGACGGCTACACCTTC	CASSLALRVDGYTF
.	.	TRBV4-1	TRBJ1-1	TGCGCCAGCAGCCAACGGGAAGGGAGACACACTGAAGCTTTCTTT	CASSQREGRHTEAFF
.	TRBD2	TRBV11-2	TRBJ2-7	TGTGCCAGCAGACGACTAGCGGACGCCTACGAGCAGTACTTC	CASRRLADAYEQYF
.	.	TRBV18	TRBJ1-5	TGTGCCAGCTCACCCGGCAGTTATAGCAATCAGCCCCAGCATTTT	CASSPGSYSNQPQHF
.	TRBD2	TRBV4-1	TRBJ2-5	TGCGCCAGCAGCCAAGAGCGGACTAGTAGCCAAGAGACCCAGTACTTC	CASSQERTSSQETQYF
.	.	TRBV7-9	TRBJ1-1	TGTGCCAGCAGCTTAAACAGCGGTGGGACTGAAGCTTTCTTT	CASSLNSGGTEAFF
.	.	TRBV14	TRBJ1-3	TGTGCCAGCAGTTCCGGGACCTTGAGGAGAAACACCATATATTTT	CASSSGTLRRNTIYF
.	TRBD2	TRBV11-3	TRBJ2-1	TGTGCCAGCAGCCGCCGGGAGGTGGGTAATGAGCAGTTCTTC	CASSRREVGNEQFF
.	.	TRBV27	TRBJ2-7	TGTGCCAGCAGTTCCGGGTGGCAAACCTACGAGCAGTACTTC	CASSSGWQTYEQYF
.	.	TRBV6-1	TRBJ2-7	TGTGCCAGCAGCCTAAGCAACCAACCCTACGAGCAGTACTTC	CASSLSNQPYEQYF
.	.	TRBV29-1	TRBJ2-5	TGCAGCGCCTGGGGGGAGGAGACCCAGTACTTC	CSAWGEETQYF
.	.	TRBV19	TRBJ2-1	TGTGCCAGTAGTATAGGTGTCAATGAGCAGTTCTTC	CASSIGVNEQFF
few	TRBD1	TRBV6-1	TRBJ1-2	TGTGCCAGTCGGGGGGGTGGGACAGCAAAGGGCTACACCTTC	CASRGGGTAKGYTF